What follows describes a single TCR beta chain. Its antigen is unknown. Base quality data are lacking; no much larger clone is found one base away. The record originates from a study of T cell changes during pregnancy in multiple sclerosis (dated 2019 in TCRdb). Study-level background: The study examined how the T cell repertoire changed over the course of pregnancy in women with multiple sclerosis.

According to the germline V gene (reference sequence), CDR1 reads GTSNPN and CDR2 reads SVGIG. V drops 7 bases and J drops 9 bases, leaving 15 bases in between. The CDR3 runs 11 amino acids, cysteine and phenylalanine included. The CDR3 DNA has 33 bases and is translated from base 1. Library preparation employed the immunoSEQ multiplex PCR assay. TCRdb obtained this table from immuneACCESS and retained in-frame rearrangements with V and J assigned. These tables miss some clones; where compared with another copy, unresolved V genes account for less than half of the shortfall, and the remainder is unexplained. Present in this sample are over 45,000 clones, about nine tenths of which were seen just once. In total, the top ten clones hold under 0.45% of the sample.

Recombination connected TRBV30 to TRBJ1-1; the D region possibly corresponds to TRBD1 (5 bases align). This sequence originates from a female donor with multiple sclerosis, enrolled in a pregnancy study. The source was CD4+ T cells from peripheral blood mononuclear cells, collected in the third trimester of pregnancy. The CDR3 is CASSEGAQAFF. The DNA sequence is given as TGTGCCTCCTCGGAAGGGGCTCAAGCTTTCTTT.